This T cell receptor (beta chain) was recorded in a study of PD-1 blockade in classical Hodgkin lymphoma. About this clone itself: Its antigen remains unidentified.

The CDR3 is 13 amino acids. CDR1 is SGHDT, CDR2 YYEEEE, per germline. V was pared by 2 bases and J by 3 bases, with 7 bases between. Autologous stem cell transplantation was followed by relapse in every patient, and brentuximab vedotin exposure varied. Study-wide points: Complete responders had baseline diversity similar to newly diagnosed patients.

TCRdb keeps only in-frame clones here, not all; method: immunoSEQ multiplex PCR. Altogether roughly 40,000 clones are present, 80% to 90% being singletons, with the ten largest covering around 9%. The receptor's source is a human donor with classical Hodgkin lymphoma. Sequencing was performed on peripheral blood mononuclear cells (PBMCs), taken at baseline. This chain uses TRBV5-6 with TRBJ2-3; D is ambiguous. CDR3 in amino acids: CASSFLQTDTQYF. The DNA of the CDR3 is TGTGCCAGCAGCTTTCTACAGACAGATACGCAGTATTTT.